This passage covers 11 T cell receptor beta chains from one sample sequenced in a study of beta chain features in type 1 diabetes. Every bit of the isolated RNA underwent reverse transcription, so sequencing read expressed TCRB transcripts. Clones were read by immunoSEQ multiplex PCR, and TCRdb kept only the in-frame ones, dropping some. The sample includes under 900,000 clones, about 17% of them seen just once. The material sequenced was naive CD4+ T cells from blood. The source is a woman aged 18-29 years in good health.

The chain recombines TRBV27 with TRBJ2-1; D might be TRBD1 or TRBD2, each matching 5 bases. Germline CDR1 is MNHEY and CDR2 is SMNVEV (reference sequence). V lost 6 bases and J lost 5, with 29 bases in between. The CDR3 is 19 residues long. The CDR3 sequence is CASSPFSIRAEGFHNEQFF. DNA of the CDR3: TGTGCCAGCAGCCCCTTTTCCATCCGGGCCGAGGGGTTTCACAATGAGCAGTTCTTC.

This rearrangement joins TRBV28 to TRBJ2-5, with 8 bases aligning to TRBD2. Per the germline V gene, CDR1 is MDHEN and CDR2 is SYDVKM. After removal of 4 bases from V and 4 bases from J, the junction contained 8 bases not matched to a gene. The CDR3 has 15 amino acids. CDR3 DNA sequence: TGTGCCAGCAGTTCCGGAGGGGCGGGAGGAGAGACCCAGTACTTC. Its translation: CASSSGGAGGETQYF.

The gene calls are TRBV19 and TRBJ1-1; D gene unclear. The CDR3 contains 13 residues. Germline CDR1 reads LNHDA; CDR2 reads SQIVND (reference sequence). Between the trimmed V and J ends, which lost 5 bases and 0 bases, there was a span of 7 bases. In DNA, the CDR3 is TGTGCCAGTAGTTGGCAGATGAACACTGAAGCTTTCTTT. It yields the protein CASSWQMNTEAFF.

The chain links TRBV5-4 to TRBJ2-1; tentative D call: TRBD2 (6 bases). V lost 0 bases and J 0 bases, leaving 10 bases between the germline ends. The CDR3 has 16 residues. Per the germline V gene, CDR1 is SGHNT and CDR2 is YYREEE (reference sequence). The CDR3 DNA reads TGTGCCAGCAGCTTGGCCGGGGGACTCTCCTACAATGAGCAGTTCTTC. It is translated as CASSLAGGLSYNEQFF.

This chain links TRBV7-3 with TRBJ1-2; TRBD1 agrees at 7 bases. The CDR3 has 15 amino acids. With 7 bases clipped from V and 3 bases from J, the junction kept 11 bases outside the gene matches. Germline CDR1 and CDR2: SGHTA and FQGTGA. CDR3 sequence: CASTLPRGLDYGYTF. As DNA, the CDR3 is TGTGCCAGCACCCTCCCCAGGGGGTTGGACTATGGCTACACCTTC. The full variable domain, its missing parts supplied by reference TRBV7-3 and TRBJ1-2, is GAGVSQTPSNKVTEKGKYVELRCDPISGHTALYWYRQSLGQGPEFLIYFQGTGAADDSGLPNDRFFAVRPEGSVSTLKIQRTERGDSAVYLCASTLPRGLDYGYTFGSGTRLTVV.

The J gene is TRBJ2-4, the V gene TRBV28; TRBD1 aligns across 8 bases. The germline gives CDR1 MDHEN, CDR2 SYDVKM. V was clipped by 5 bases and J by 0 bases; unmatched bases: 6. This CDR3 is built from 16 residues. CDR3 sequence (DNA): TGTGCCAGCAGTCCAGGACAGGGTTTAGCCAAAAACATTCAGTACTTC. Translating gives CASSPGQGLAKNIQYF. Full variable domain (rest looked up from reference TRBV28 and TRBJ2-4): DVKVTQSSRYLVKRTGEKVFLECVQDMDHENMFWYRQDPGLGLRLIYFSYDVKMKEKGDIPEGYSVSREKKERFSLILESASTNQTSMYLCASSPGQGLAKNIQYFGAGTRLSVL.

The chain has TRBV25-1 and TRBJ2-6; D ambiguous. V gave up 3 bases and J gave up 0 bases, with 6 bases separating them. CDR3 size: 15 residues. Germline loops: CDR1 MGHDK, CDR2 SYGVNS. The chain's CDR3 is CASSERSSGANVLTF. Here the CDR3 DNA reads TGTGCCAGCAGTGAGAGAAGCTCTGGGGCCAACGTCCTGACTTTC.

This clone has more than one count but fewer than ten. The gene calls are TRBV7-2 and TRBJ1-2; a possible D gene is TRBD1 (6 bases). Trimming pared 5 bases from V and 6 bases from J, leaving 13 bases between. CDR1 is SGHTA and CDR2 is FQGNSA in the germline V gene. CDR3 length: 13 amino acids. CDR3 DNA: TGTGCCAGCAGCGCGGGACAACCAAATGGCTACACCTTC. Protein: CASSAGQPNGYTF.

The genes are TRBV7-2 and TRBJ1-2; 8 nucleotides line up with TRBD1. CDR3 length equals 14 residues. V gave up 5 bases and J gave up 6 bases; unmatched junction bases: 8. Looked up from germline, CDR1 is SGHTA and CDR2 is FQGNSA. The CDR3 region is CASSRYQGADGYTF. Here the CDR3 DNA reads TGTGCCAGCAGCCGCTACCAGGGGGCTGATGGCTACACCTTC.

The genes are TRBV29-1 and TRBJ2-7; either TRBD1 or TRBD2 may supply D (5 bases each). Germline V gene sequence: CDR1 SQVTM, CDR2 ANQGSEA. V lost 7 bases to trimming and J lost 0 bases, with 16 bases between them. The CDR3 covers 14 residues. The CDR3 sequence: CSAKTGTVSYEQYF. CDR3 nucleotides: TGCAGCGCAAAAACCGGGACGGTCTCCTACGAGCAGTACTTC.

This sequence joins TRBV10-3 and TRBJ2-7, with TRBD1 matching over 7 bases. Germline V gene sequence: CDR1 ENHRY, CDR2 SYGVKD. Losses at the gene ends were 2 bases for V and 3 bases for J; bases not matched to a gene: 7. The CDR3 has 15 residues. The CDR3 region has the DNA TGTGCCATCAGTGAGAGGTGGGACAGTCACTACGAGCAGTACTTC. Translating it yields CAISERWDSHYEQYF.